One and the same sample provided the 10 T cell receptor beta chains below, sequenced in a study of sequential checkpoint blockade in melanoma. Treatment described: randomized to nivolumab then ipilimumab (arm A) or the reverse (arm B). Repertoires were generated with immunoSEQ multiplex PCR, while TCRdb's copy carries only in-frame clones and drops some. The sample holds 20,000 to 25,000 clones, roughly 80% seen once. Sample: CD8+ T cells sorted from blood (inferred from file names), taken from a patient given nivolumab and ipilimumab in sequence. These receptors all stem from a human donor with melanoma.

The J gene is TRBJ2-7, the V gene TRBV5-5; TRBD1 is a possible D gene (6 bases). Looked up from germline, CDR1 is SGHKS and CDR2 is YYEKEE (reference sequence). This CDR3 is built from 15 residues. V was pared by 1 base and J by 3 bases, with 14 bases between. The CDR3 bases are TGTGCCAGCAGCTTGTTGTTTCAGGGGATCTACGAGCAGTACTTC. It codes for CASSLLFQGIYEQYF. Using reference TRBV5-5 and TRBJ2-7 for the parts outside the CDR3, the full variable domain is DAGVTQSPTHLIKTRGQQVTLRCSPISGHKSVSWYQQVLGQGPQFIFQYYEKEERGRGNFPDRFSARQFPNYSSELNVNALLLGDSALYLCASSLLFQGIYEQYFGPGTRLTVT.

The chain combines TRBV2 with TRBJ2-7; TRBD2 matches at 10 bases. CDR1 SNHLY and CDR2 FYNNEI come from the germline V gene. The CDR3 extends over 17 amino acids. Germline trimming cut 6 bases from V and 4 bases from J; bases unmatched to any gene: 15. This CDR3 is CASSGQPRTSGLYEQYF. The CDR3 nucleotides read TGTGCCAGCAGCGGACAGCCTAGGACTAGCGGACTATACGAGCAGTACTTC.

This sequence joins TRBV7-9 and TRBJ2-1; 8 bases agree with TRBD2. The CDR3 length is 16 residues. Germline V gives CDR1 SEHNR, CDR2 FQNEAQ (reference sequence). Unmatched junction bases numbered 10, after V lost 5 bases and J lost 4 bases. As DNA, the CDR3 is TGTGCCAGCAGCATCCCATCAGCGGGGGCTTACAATGAGCAGTTCTTC. Translated: CASSIPSAGAYNEQFF.

This chain links TRBV10-1 with TRBJ2-5; the D is unclear. The J call is uncertain, as TRBJ2-7 better fits the DNA end. The CDR3 spans 15 residues. Germline assignment: CDR1 WNHNN and CDR2 SYGVQD (reference sequence). CDR3 coding DNA: TGCGCCAGCAGTGAGTCTCACGCGCCCCCCTACGAGCAGTACTTC. Encoded protein: CASSESHAPPYEQYF.

The V gene is TRBV27, the J gene TRBJ2-7, with D tentatively TRBD2 (5 bases). CDR3 length: 15 residues. Trimming pared 3 bases from V and 0 bases from J, leaving 12 bases between. Germline assignment: CDR1 MNHEY and CDR2 SMNVEV (reference sequence). CDR3 nucleotides: TGTGCCAGCAGTTTTGGCGCCGCGGGCTCCTACGAGCAGTACTTC. Encoded protein: CASSFGAAGSYEQYF.

This clone was seen only once. The chain joins TRBV7-9 to TRBJ2-7; 7 nucleotides align to TRBD1. V gave up 5 bases and J gave up 3 bases; unmatched junction bases: 7. Per germline, CDR1 SEHNR and CDR2 FQNEAQ (reference sequence). CDR3 length equals 14 residues. CDR3 loop: CASSPGTADYEQYF. The CDR3 nucleotides read TGTGCCAGCAGCCCCGGGACAGCAGACTACGAGCAGTACTTC.

The rearrangement links TRBV6-1 to TRBJ2-1; D not resolved. The V end was cut by 1 base, the J end by 4 bases, with 11 bases between. This CDR3 is 15 amino acids long. The germline V gene has CDR1 MNHNS and CDR2 SASEGT. The CDR3 reads CASSEEWAKYNEQFF. The DNA for the CDR3 is TGTGCCAGCAGTGAAGAATGGGCGAAGTACAATGAGCAGTTCTTC.

The gene calls are TRBV28 and TRBJ2-5; TRBD2 matches 9 bases. The last part of the DNA fits TRBJ2-7 better; the J call may be wrong. CDR1 is MDHEN, CDR2 SYDVKM, per germline. The CDR3 has 15 amino acids. CDR3: CASSHTAGGNYEQYF. CDR3 DNA: TGTGCCAGCAGCCACACAGCGGGAGGTAATTACGAGCAGTACTTC.

V and J are TRBV4-1 and TRBJ1-4, with 7 bases lining up with TRBD1. The germline gives CDR1 MGHRA, CDR2 YSYEKL. The ends lost 3 bases at V and 7 bases at J; junction bases unmatched: 5. This CDR3 has 14 amino acids. As DNA, the CDR3 is TGCGCCAGCAGCCAGATAGGGGGCTCTGAAAAACTGTTTTTT. Encoded protein: CASSQIGGSEKLFF.

V usage is TRBV4-3 and J usage is TRBJ1-3; D is perhaps TRBD1 (5 bases). Germline assignment: CDR1 LGHNA and CDR2 YSLEER. This CDR3 is built from 15 residues. V gave up 2 bases and J gave up 1 base, with 9 bases separating them. CDR3 region: CASSQLQGSGNTIYF. The CDR3 DNA sequence: TGCGCCAGCAGCCAACTTCAGGGTTCTGGAAACACCATATATTTT.